The following is a T cell receptor (beta chain) sequence with its context. Its cognate antigen is unknown. The data stem from a study of T cells after posttransplantation cyclophosphamide. Clones were sequenced by immunoSEQ multiplex PCR, and TCRdb holds only the in-frame ones, with some missing. The sample yields about 18,000 clones, approximately 87% seen once. CDR3 length: 16 amino acids. Germline CDR1 MNHEY, CDR2 SVGAGI. V shed 2 bases and J 2 bases; nucleotides not matched to a gene: 5. The study's findings and limits: Later post-transplant blood repertoires were often dominated by donor CD8+ memory clones. TRB overlap between skin or GI tissue T cells and blood was limited.

Material for sequencing was memory CD4+ T cells sorted from blood. The V gene is TRBV6-5, the J gene TRBJ2-1; 8 bases are shared with TRBD2. The origin of this receptor is a young man in good health and a related stem cell transplant donor. The chain's CDR3 is CASSYRAGGTYNEQFF. Here the CDR3 DNA reads TGTGCCAGCAGTTACAGGGCGGGGGGAACCTACAATGAGCAGTTCTTC.